Listed below are T cell receptor beta chains from one sample, sequenced in a study of spatial heterogeneity in lung cancer. From the 5' RACE reads, TCRdb called clonotypes with MiXCR, one entry per CDR3 protein. The data show 15,000 to 20,000 distinct CDR3 sequences, roughly 5.7% seen once. Sequencing was performed on lung tumor tissue, taken at surgery. The receptors here all came from a male donor with early-stage non-small cell lung cancer. The CDR3 runs from the conserved cysteine through the conserved F or W. Each record gives: J gene, V gene, clone size, D gene, CDR3 DNA, CDR3 protein. The D gene is left open where the match is weak. Some rows mark clone size as missing; the rest say once, few, many or name a class of expanded clone.

J: TRBJ1-1
V: TRBV20-1
size: many
D: -
DNA: TGCAGTGCTCCCGTGACGGGCAGCATGAACACTGAAGCTTTCTTT
CDR3: CSAPVTGSMNTEAFF

J: TRBJ2-7
V: TRBV20-1
size: many
D: -
DNA: TGCAGTGCTAGCGGGAGCTCCTACGAGCAGTACTTC
CDR3: CSASGSSYEQYF

J: TRBJ2-3
V: TRBV6-6
size: -
D: -
DNA: TGTGCCAGCAGGACCGGGACCGTCACAGATACGCAGTATTTT
CDR3: CASRTGTVTDTQYF

J: TRBJ1-3
V: TRBV12-5
size: many
D: -
DNA: TGTGCTAGTGGTTTGGTGTCCGGTGGAAACACCATATATTTT
CDR3: CASGLVSGGNTIYF

J: TRBJ1-1
V: TRBV15
size: many
D: -
DNA: TGTGCCACCAGCAGAGATAGGACTGAAGCTTTCTTT
CDR3: CATSRDRTEAFF

J: TRBJ2-3
V: TRBV7-2
size: many
D: -
DNA: TGTGCCAGCAGCGCCTACACAGATACGCAGTATTTT
CDR3: CASSAYTDTQYF

J: TRBJ1-1
V: TRBV5-1
size: many
D: TRBD1
DNA: TGCGCCAGCAGCGCCGACAGGGCACCTGAAGCTTTCTTT
CDR3: CASSADRAPEAFF

J: TRBJ1-2
V: TRBV6-6
size: many
D: -
DNA: TGTGCCAGCGGAGAGGGGGGCTACACCTTC
CDR3: CASGEGGYTF

J: TRBJ2-3
V: TRBV12-3/TRBV12-4
size: many
D: -
DNA: TGTGCCAGCAGTTTCCTGGTCCGGCCTGAGGCGGCCGATACGCAGTATTTT
CDR3: CASSFLVRPEAADTQYF

J: TRBJ2-7
V: TRBV20-1
size: once
D: TRBD2
DNA: TGCAGTGCTCCGATTTGGGCGGGGGGCATAGGTCGCGAGCAGTACTTC
CDR3: CSAPIWAGGIGREQYF

J: TRBJ1-1
V: TRBV20-1
size: few
D: -
DNA: TGCAGTGCTAGAAGGGGGGTGGAGGAAGCTTTCTTT
CDR3: CSARRGVEEAFF

J: TRBJ2-1
V: TRBV19
size: many
D: TRBD1
DNA: TGTGCCAGTAGTTCACAGGGGTCCGGCACCAATGAGCAGTTCTTC
CDR3: CASSSQGSGTNEQFF

J: TRBJ1-1
V: TRBV7-9
size: many
D: -
DNA: TGTGCCAGCAGGATTGCAGGGAACACTGAAGCTTTCTTT
CDR3: CASRIAGNTEAFF

J: TRBJ2-2
V: TRBV6-2/TRBV6-3
size: few
D: -
DNA: TGTGCCAGCAGTACGTGGACTCCCGGGGAGCTGTTTTTT
CDR3: CASSTWTPGELFF

J: TRBJ1-2
V: TRBV6-5
size: many
D: -
DNA: TGTGCCAGCAGTTACTCCTCTATGGGCCTAAACTATGGCTACACCTTC
CDR3: CASSYSSMGLNYGYTF

J: TRBJ2-3
V: TRBV7-2
size: many
D: TRBD2
DNA: TGTGCCAGCAGCACCCAACCTCCGCGACTAGCGGCCCGAGATACGCAGTATTTT
CDR3: CASSTQPPRLAARDTQYF

J: TRBJ2-2
V: TRBV20-1
size: many
D: TRBD2
DNA: TGCAGTGCTAGTGGGCTAGCGGGAGGGAAAACCGGGGAGCTGTTTTTT
CDR3: CSASGLAGGKTGELFF

J: TRBJ2-7
V: TRBV29-1
size: many
D: TRBD1
DNA: TGCAGCGTTGAAGACCCCGACAGGGGGCAGCGGTACGAGCAGTACTTC
CDR3: CSVEDPDRGQRYEQYF

J: TRBJ2-3
V: TRBV4-3
size: many
D: TRBD2
DNA: TGCGCCAGCAGCCAAGAAGCGGGGGGGCTTAGCACAGATACGCAGTATTTT
CDR3: CASSQEAGGLSTDTQYF

J: TRBJ2-1
V: TRBV20-1
size: many
D: -
DNA: TGCAGTGCTATTTTCCCCGGTGAGCAGTTCTTC
CDR3: CSAIFPGEQFF

J: TRBJ2-3
V: TRBV12-3/TRBV12-4
size: many
D: -
DNA: TGTGCCAGCAGTTTAGCCCGCGGCACAGATACGCAGTATTTT
CDR3: CASSLARGTDTQYF

J: TRBJ2-1
V: TRBV27
size: few
D: -
DNA: TGTGCCAGCAGTTGGGCTTTCGGAAATGAGCAGTTCTTC
CDR3: CASSWAFGNEQFF